The following is a TCR beta chain sequence with its context. Its antigen is undetermined. A much larger clone lies one base from this, so it may be a read error. These data belong to a study of blood T cells in healthy people across ages. Together with a sample-barcoded 5' primer, a J-beta primer mix was included in a second PCR lasting roughly 6 to 12 cycles. A template-switch adaptor that had 12 random nucleotides put a tag on each cDNA molecule. One entry per CDR3 protein, called by TCRdb with MiXCR from the 5' RACE reads. Among 1.6 million or so distinct CDR3 sequences, roughly a third were seen once, and the ten largest hold about 11%. Study results and limitations: Donor CMV status was unknown, possibly confounding expanded clonotype changes. Roughly linear declines in TCR beta diversity per million T cells occurred with age.

V lost 6 bases to trimming and J lost 4 bases, with 16 bases between them. The CDR3 runs to 13 residues. Per germline, CDR1 SQVTM and CDR2 ANQGSEA. The chain uses TRBV29-1 and TRBJ2-7; no firm D call. This receptor was obtained from a woman aged 30 to 39 in good health. Sequenced input: blood. CDR3 protein: CSVSKGPPYEQYF. As DNA, the CDR3 is TGCAGCGTAAGCAAGGGCCCACCTTACGAGCAGTACTTC.